This T cell receptor (beta chain) was obtained from a study of cytomegalovirus exposure and HLA in healthy donors. Study results and caveats: It was only CMV serostatus that was available as immune exposure information. In an earlier analysis, in roughly 600 donors, most V segments appeared productive either ~87% or ~30% of the time. Specific recognition of CMV antigens was confirmed in vitro for a few chains (all CMV-associated).

The CDR3 is 16 amino acids. The ends lost 4 bases at V and 0 bases at J; junction bases unmatched: 8. The V gene's germline CDR1 is SGHTS and CDR2 YDEGEE. This clone was seen once. Antigen: not known. Vbeta (60) and Jbeta (13) primers were used in the PCR. In the original analysis: Unique TCR beta chains numbered roughly 80 million in a later analysis, with approximately 10 million shared. TCRdb's copy holds only in-frame clones and misses some; the assay was immunoSEQ multiplex PCR. D and trimming come from the DNA, and the V and J calls and clone size come from that table. The profile shows about 190,000 clones, roughly four fifths of them singletons.

The receptor was derived from a man aged 50 or older in good health and CMV-seronegative. Sequencing used PBMCs. The genes are TRBV5-8 and TRBJ2-3, with 7 bases matching TRBD2. The CDR3 DNA follows: TGTGCCAGCAGCCCACAACCGGGACTAAGCACAGATACGCAGTATTTT. Translating it yields CASSPQPGLSTDTQYF.